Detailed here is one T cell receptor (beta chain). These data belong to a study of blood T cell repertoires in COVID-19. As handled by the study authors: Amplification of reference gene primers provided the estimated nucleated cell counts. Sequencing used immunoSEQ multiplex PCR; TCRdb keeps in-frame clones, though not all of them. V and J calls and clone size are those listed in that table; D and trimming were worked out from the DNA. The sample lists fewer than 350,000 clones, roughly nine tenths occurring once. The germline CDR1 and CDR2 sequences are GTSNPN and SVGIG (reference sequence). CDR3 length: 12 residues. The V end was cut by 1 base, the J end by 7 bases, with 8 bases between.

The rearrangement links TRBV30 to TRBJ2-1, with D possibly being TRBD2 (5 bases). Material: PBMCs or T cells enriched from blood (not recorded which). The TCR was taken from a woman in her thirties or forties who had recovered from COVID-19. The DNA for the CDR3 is TGTGCCTGGAGTGGAGGACTGAATGAGCAGTTCTTC. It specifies CAWSGGLNEQFF. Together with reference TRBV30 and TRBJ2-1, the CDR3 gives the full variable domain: SQTIHQWPATLVQPVGSPLSLECTVEGTSNPNLYWYRQAAGRGLQLLFYSVGIGQISSEVPQNLSASRPQDRQFILSSKKLLLSDSGFYLCAWSGGLNEQFFGPGTRLTVL.